Listed here are 28 T cell receptor beta chains from one sample, sequenced in a study of blood T cell repertoires in COVID-19 (dated by TCRdb to about 2020). Library preparation was by the immunoSEQ multiplex PCR assay. Entries here come from immuneACCESS through TCRdb and include only in-frame sequences with V and J called. Some clones fail to appear in such tables; in the studies checked, an unresolved V gene covers under half of the shortfall, and the cause of the remainder is unknown. Present in this sample are almost 250,000 clones, roughly 86% of which were seen just once. Roughly 1.7% of the sample is held by the ten biggest clonotypes. The sample was PBMCs or T cells enriched from blood (not recorded which). These receptors all stem from a woman aged 50 to 60 who had recovered from COVID-19.

The chain joins TRBV2 to TRBJ1-2; D not resolved. Germline CDR1 is SNHLY and CDR2 is FYNNEI. Trimming removed 6 bases at V and 8 bases at J, with 16 bases between. The CDR3 has 13 residues. The CDR3 DNA reads as TGTGCCAGCAGCGCAGTGAGGGCCGGGGGCTACACCTTC. Translating gives CASSAVRAGGYTF. Complete variable domain (other parts from reference TRBV2 and TRBJ1-2): EPEVTQTPSHQVTQMGQEVILRCVPISNHLYFYWYRQILGQKVEFLVSFYNNEISEKSEIFDDQFSVERPDGSNFTLKIRSTKLEDSAMYFCASSAVRAGGYTFGSGTRLTVV.

The J gene is TRBJ2-3, the V gene TRBV2; 8 nucleotides match TRBD2. Germline V lookup: CDR1 SNHLY, CDR2 FYNNEI. The junction had 11 bases not matched to a gene; V was cut back by 0 bases and J by 6 bases. The CDR3 totals 17 residues. The CDR3 loop reads CASSEAFGGARRDTQYF. CDR3 bases: TGTGCCAGCAGTGAAGCTTTCGGGGGGGCCAGAAGGGATACGCAGTATTTT.

The rearrangement joins TRBV5-5 to TRBJ2-3; D gene uncertain. The length of the CDR3 is 16 residues. The V end lost 2 bases, the J end lost 4 bases, and 17 bases lay between the germline ends. Germline V gene sequence: CDR1 SGHKS, CDR2 YYEKEE (reference sequence). CDR3 sequence: CASSFDPFTVPDTQYF. The CDR3 coding sequence is TGTGCCAGCAGCTTTGACCCGTTCACAGTCCCAGATACGCAGTATTTT.

The V call is TRBV30, the J call TRBJ2-1; 13 bases are a match to TRBD2. With V trimmed by 1 base and J by 7 bases, 4 bases remained unmatched. The CDR3 runs to 15 residues. In germline, CDR1 is GTSNPN, CDR2 SVGIG (reference sequence). This chain's CDR3 is CAWSAGLAGVNEQFF. DNA for the CDR3: TGTGCCTGGAGTGCCGGACTAGCGGGAGTAAATGAGCAGTTCTTC.

V gene TRBV9 combines with J gene TRBJ2-3; no clear D. Germline-derived CDR1 and CDR2 are SGDLS and YYNGEE. This CDR3 is built from 18 residues. Trimming removed 1 base from V and 4 bases from J, with 22 bases in between. The CDR3 region has the DNA TGTGCCAGCAGCGTATCCTTCTTGGCGGAAACCTCAGCAGATACGCAGTATTTT. It encodes CASSVSFLAETSADTQYF.

This chain uses TRBV12-3 or TRBV12-4 with TRBJ2-3; D is unresolved. The CDR3 runs to 13 residues. Trimming took 2 bases from V and 3 from J, leaving 6 bases between them. For the CDR3, the DNA is TGTGCCAGCAGTTTACTGCTAACAGATACGCAGTATTTT. Protein sequence: CASSLLLTDTQYF.

The V and J genes are TRBV7-2 and TRBJ1-3; no clear D gene. Germline lookup yields CDR1 SGHTA and CDR2 FQGNSA. CDR3 length: 15 residues. Trimming removed 3 bases at V and 6 bases at J, with 15 bases between. CDR3 protein: CASSFSWSSENTIYF. The CDR3 DNA reads as TGTGCCAGCAGCTTTTCTTGGAGTAGTGAAAACACCATATATTTT.

The J gene is TRBJ1-1, the V gene TRBV19; 8 bases align to TRBD1. V lost 3 bases to trimming and J lost 4 bases; unmatched junction nucleotides: 13. The CDR3 has 17 amino acids. Germline V gene data show CDR1 as LNHDA and CDR2 as SQIVND (reference sequence). The CDR3 is CASSMTRGRNPGTEAFF. Here the CDR3 DNA reads TGTGCCAGTAGTATGACCAGGGGGCGCAACCCCGGCACTGAAGCTTTCTTT.

The CDR3 DNA follows: TGTGCCAGTACGGGGTCAAACGGACTCAATAGTATTCAGTACTTC. Protein sequence: CASTGSNGLNSIQYF. The chain recombines TRBV19 with TRBJ2-4; the D gene is possibly TRBD2 (5 bases). Germline lookup yields CDR1 LNHDA and CDR2 SQIVND (reference sequence). Trimming took 7 bases from V and 10 from J, leaving 23 bases between them. The CDR3 consists of 15 residues.

V and J are TRBV28 and TRBJ2-2; 12 bases match TRBD2. The CDR3 sequence is 18 residues long. CDR1 is MDHEN and CDR2 is SYDVKM in the germline V gene. V lost 3 bases to trimming and J lost 5 bases; unmatched junction nucleotides: 10. For the CDR3, the DNA is TGTGCCAGCAGTTTCCTCACCCCAGGGACTAGCGGGACCGGGGAGCTGTTTTTT. Its protein product is CASSFLTPGTSGTGELFF.

The chain carries TRBV28 and TRBJ2-7; D remains ambiguous. The germline V and J ends were trimmed by 7 bases and 1 base, with 8 bases remaining between them. Germline V gene sequence: CDR1 MDHEN, CDR2 SYDVKM. The CDR3 is made up of 12 amino acids. The CDR3 spells CASKSGSYEQYF. DNA of the CDR3: TGTGCCAGCAAATCCGGGTCCTACGAGCAGTACTTC.

This chain connects TRBV9 to TRBJ1-1, with TRBD1 matching 8 bases. J was trimmed by 5 bases and V by 0 bases; bases with no gene match: 9. This CDR3 region has 16 residues. Germline loops: CDR1 SGDLS, CDR2 YYNGEE. Written as DNA, the CDR3 is TGTGCCAGCAGCGTAGCTTCTCAGGGGGCGGGAACTGAAGCTTTCTTT. This translates into CASSVASQGAGTEAFF.

The V and J genes are TRBV5-6 and TRBJ2-7; D uncertain. Germline values: CDR1 SGHDT, CDR2 YYEEEE. V was cut by 3 bases and J by 3 bases, with 7 bases left in between. CDR3 length equals 12 residues. DNA for the CDR3: TGTGCCAGCAGCTCCTCGTTCTACGAGCAGTACTTC. Its translation is CASSSSFYEQYF.

With regard to this clone: Other DNA sequences in this specimen translate into the identical CDR3. The chain couples TRBV20-1 to TRBJ1-1; D not certain. The CDR3 is 12 residues long. The V end was cut by 3 bases, the J end by 2 bases, with 7 bases between. In germline, CDR1 is DFQATT, CDR2 SNEGSKA (reference sequence). CDR3 amino acids: CSASLVNTEAFF. The DNA of the CDR3 is TGCAGTGCTAGTCTAGTAAACACTGAAGCTTTCTTT.

The gene calls are TRBV12-3 or TRBV12-4 and TRBJ1-1, with no clear D. This CDR3 contains 13 residues. Trimming cost V 6 bases and J 1 base, with 9 bases left between them. CDR3 bases: TGTGCCAGCAGGTTCAGCGGGAACACTGAAGCTTTCTTT. Translation: CASRFSGNTEAFF.

This clone turned up a few times. This sequence joins TRBV28 and TRBJ1-1; D is ambiguous. Germline CDR1 reads MDHEN; CDR2 reads SYDVKM. Trimming removed 10 bases at V and 0 bases at J, with 15 bases between. The CDR3 runs to 14 residues. DNA for the CDR3: TGTGCCACCTCCCCCCCAGGAATGAACACTGAAGCTTTCTTT. Translation gives CATSPPGMNTEAFF.

The chain links TRBV9 to TRBJ2-7, with 8 nucleotides matching TRBD2. Germline V gives CDR1 SGDLS, CDR2 YYNGEE. V was pared by 2 bases and J by 6 bases, with 4 bases of the junction left unmatched. CDR3 length: 13 residues. The CDR3 is CASSVIAGGEQYF. CDR3 coding DNA: TGTGCCAGCAGCGTCATCGCGGGGGGCGAGCAGTACTTC.

The genes are TRBV28 and TRBJ2-7; 7 nucleotides line up with TRBD2. The CDR3 is 15 residues long. The J segment lost 2 bases and the V segment lost 2 bases, leaving 6 bases of the junction unmatched. Germline CDR1 MDHEN, CDR2 SYDVKM. CDR3 nucleotides: TGTGCCAGCAGTTTAGTAGCGGGTGGAACCTACGAGCAGTACTTC. Protein: CASSLVAGGTYEQYF. Complete variable domain (other parts from reference TRBV28 and TRBJ2-7): DVKVTQSSRYLVKRTGEKVFLECVQDMDHENMFWYRQDPGLGLRLIYFSYDVKMKEKGDIPEGYSVSREKKERFSLILESASTNQTSMYLCASSLVAGGTYEQYFGPGTRLTVT.

The chain recombines TRBV19 with TRBJ2-7, with D possibly being TRBD1 (6 bases). This CDR3 has 16 amino acids. Germline V lookup: CDR1 LNHDA, CDR2 SQIVND (reference sequence). Between the trimmed V and J ends, which lost 5 bases and 5 bases, there was a span of 22 bases. For the CDR3, the DNA is TGTGCCAGTAGTTCACAACAGGGCCCCGTGCGGGACGAGCAGTACTTC. Residues: CASSSQQGPVRDEQYF.

This chain links TRBV28 with TRBJ1-5; TRBD1 agrees at 8 bases. The CDR3 length is 20 residues. J gave up 0 bases and V 5 bases, and 18 bases lay outside the gene matches. Germline lookup yields CDR1 MDHEN and CDR2 SYDVKM. CDR3 bases: TGTGCCAGCAGTCCCACCTGGATACAGGGGGGTACCTATAGCAATCAGCCCCAGCATTTT. Encoded protein: CASSPTWIQGGTYSNQPQHF.

The chain couples TRBV5-1 to TRBJ1-1, with no clear D. V was shortened by 4 bases and J by 1 base, with 11 bases between the two germline ends. CDR3 length equals 14 residues. CDR1 is SGHRS and CDR2 is YFSETQ in the germline V gene. The chain's CDR3 is CASSLTVQNTEAFF. In DNA form, the CDR3 reads TGCGCCAGCAGCCTAACAGTGCAGAACACTGAAGCTTTCTTT.

This clone occurred a few times. The chain couples TRBV27 to TRBJ2-7; 14 bases agree with TRBD2. Per the germline V gene, CDR1 is MNHEY and CDR2 is SMNVEV (reference sequence). V shed 7 bases, J shed 4 bases, and the junction held 6 bases outside the gene matches. The CDR3 has 15 residues. CDR3 in DNA: TGTGCCAGCAAGCGGACTAGCGGGAGGACGTACGAGCAGTACTTC. As protein: CASKRTSGRTYEQYF.

The CDR3, as DNA: TGTGCCAGCAGCCAGGGAACCGGGACTAGCGGGAGTAATGAGCAGTTCTTC. Its protein product is CASSQGTGTSGSNEQFF. The V gene is TRBV4-2, the J gene TRBJ2-1; 14 bases agree with TRBD2. Per the germline V gene, CDR1 is LGHNA and CDR2 is YNFKEQ. This CDR3 has 17 amino acids. Unmatched junction bases numbered 8, after V lost 3 bases and J lost 7 bases.

The V gene is TRBV28, the J gene TRBJ2-4; 10 bases align to TRBD1. CDR1 and CDR2 (germline): MDHEN, SYDVKM. V shed 3 bases and J 0 bases; nucleotides not matched to a gene: 14. The CDR3 has 20 residues. The CDR3: CASSFHRDRGPQVAKNIQYF. In DNA form, the CDR3 reads TGTGCCAGCAGTTTCCACCGGGACAGGGGACCTCAAGTAGCCAAAAACATTCAGTACTTC. Looking up the rest from reference TRBV28 and TRBJ2-4 gives the full variable domain: DVKVTQSSRYLVKRTGEKVFLECVQDMDHENMFWYRQDPGLGLRLIYFSYDVKMKEKGDIPEGYSVSREKKERFSLILESASTNQTSMYLCASSFHRDRGPQVAKNIQYFGAGTRLSVL.

The rearrangement joins TRBV27 to TRBJ1-6; 8 bases agree with TRBD1. Germline CDR1 reads MNHEY; CDR2 reads SMNVEV (reference sequence). CDR3 length equals 14 residues. Unmatched junction bases numbered 4, after V lost 8 bases and J lost 4 bases. CDR3: CASHRQGYNSPLHF. CDR3 nucleotides: TGTGCCAGCCACCGACAGGGGTATAATTCACCCCTCCACTTT.

The chain links TRBV7-8 to TRBJ1-1, with D uncertain. The CDR3 runs 13 residues. The germline V gene encodes CDR1 SGHVS and CDR2 FQNEAQ. Trimming removed 1 base at V and 6 bases at J, with 9 bases between. The CDR3 nucleotides are TGTGCCAGCAGCTTAGGAGGGAAGTCTGAAGCTTTCTTT. Its protein product is CASSLGGKSEAFF. The entire variable domain, with the rest obtained from reference TRBV7-8 and TRBJ1-1, is as follows: GAGVSQSPRYKVAKRGQDVALRCDPISGHVSLFWYQQALGQGPEFLTYFQNEAQLDKSGLPSDRFFAERPEGSVSTLKIQRTQQEDSAVYLCASSLGGKSEAFFGQGTRLTVV.

This clone came up once. The rearrangement uses TRBV19 and TRBJ1-2, with a possible D match to TRBD1 (6 bases). V dropped 10 bases and J dropped 3 bases, with 15 bases sitting between them. The CDR3 loop spans 13 amino acids. Germline CDR1 and CDR2: LNHDA and SQIVND (reference sequence). This CDR3 reads CATVDSRYYGYTF. CDR3 bases: TGTGCCACCGTGGACAGCAGATACTATGGCTACACCTTC.

This clone was counted a single time. The chain carries TRBV18 and TRBJ2-1, with TRBD2 matching 8 bases. Germline CDR1 KGHSH, CDR2 LQKENI. This CDR3 region has 14 residues. The trim removed 8 bases at V and 0 bases at J, leaving 3 bases unmatched. CDR3 DNA sequence: TGTGCCAGCCAGGGGACTAGCTCCTACAATGAGCAGTTCTTC. Protein product: CASQGTSSYNEQFF.